The rows below give T cell receptor beta chains drawn from one sample of a study of blood T cell repertoires in COVID-19. Produced via immunoSEQ multiplex PCR; TCRdb's table is partial and in-frame only. Of about 210,000 clones detected, 84% appear once; the ten largest clones hold about 2.1%. Specimen: peripheral blood. The receptors shown here come from a man aged 35 to 55 who had recovered from COVID-19. Both conserved end residues are part of each CDR3. A D gene is named only where the DNA matches it firmly. Clone size is stated in some rows and not others, as once, few, many or a class when expanded.

V gene: TRBV5-6; J gene: TRBJ2-3; CDR3 length: 17; clone size: .; D gene: TRBD2; CDR3 protein: CASSRITRGGRGDTQYF; CDR3 DNA: TGTGCCAGCAGCCGTATTACTCGCGGGGGTCGCGGGGATACGCAGTATTTT
V gene: TRBV14; J gene: TRBJ2-7; CDR3 length: 16; clone size: .; D gene: .; CDR3 protein: CASSQTGQLALGEQYF; CDR3 DNA: TGTGCCAGCAGCCAGACAGGACAGCTCGCCCTCGGCGAGCAGTACTTC
V gene: TRBV29-1; J gene: TRBJ2-3; CDR3 length: 12; clone size: .; D gene: .; CDR3 protein: CSVLTSTDTQYF; CDR3 DNA: TGCAGCGTGTTGACTAGCACAGATACGCAGTATTTT
V gene: TRBV19; J gene: TRBJ1-5; CDR3 length: 15; clone size: .; D gene: TRBD1; CDR3 protein: CASSLDRDGNQPQHF; CDR3 DNA: TGTGCCAGTAGTTTGGACAGGGATGGCAATCAGCCCCAGCATTTT
V gene: TRBV11-3; J gene: TRBJ2-1; CDR3 length: 13; clone size: few; D gene: TRBD2; CDR3 protein: CASSSRLANEQFF; CDR3 DNA: TGTGCCAGCAGCTCGCGACTAGCTAATGAGCAGTTCTTC
V gene: TRBV10-3; J gene: TRBJ2-3; CDR3 length: 15; clone size: .; D gene: .; CDR3 protein: CAISDRNPNTDTQYF; CDR3 DNA: TGTGCCATCAGTGATCGAAATCCTAACACAGATACGCAGTATTTT
V gene: TRBV5-6; J gene: TRBJ2-1; CDR3 length: 15; clone size: .; D gene: TRBD1; CDR3 protein: CASSFDRGNFNEQFF; CDR3 DNA: TGTGCCAGCAGCTTCGACAGGGGTAATTTCAATGAGCAGTTCTTC
V gene: TRBV19; J gene: TRBJ2-7; CDR3 length: 14; clone size: .; D gene: .; CDR3 protein: CASSSHRATYEQYF; CDR3 DNA: TGTGCCAGTAGTTCTCACAGGGCTACCTACGAGCAGTACTTC
V gene: TRBV3-1/TRBV3-2; J gene: TRBJ1-2; CDR3 length: 13; clone size: once; D gene: .; CDR3 protein: CASSGGQYYGYTF; CDR3 DNA: TGTGCCAGCAGCGGAGGACAGTATTATGGCTACACCTTC
V gene: TRBV3-1/TRBV3-2; J gene: TRBJ2-7; CDR3 length: 14; clone size: .; D gene: .; CDR3 protein: CASSQGGRGNEQYF; CDR3 DNA: TGTGCCAGCAGCCAAGGAGGGAGAGGAAACGAGCAGTACTTC
V gene: TRBV29-1; J gene: TRBJ2-3; CDR3 length: 15; clone size: .; D gene: TRBD2; CDR3 protein: CSVGTSGAPTDTQYF; CDR3 DNA: TGCAGCGTGGGGACTAGCGGGGCCCCCACAGATACGCAGTATTTT
V gene: TRBV2; J gene: TRBJ1-1; CDR3 length: 14; clone size: .; D gene: .; CDR3 protein: CASRRGGPNTEAFF; CDR3 DNA: TGTGCCAGCAGGAGGGGAGGCCCGAACACTGAAGCTTTCTTT
V gene: TRBV3-1/TRBV3-2; J gene: TRBJ1-1; CDR3 length: 14; clone size: .; D gene: .; CDR3 protein: CASSQEAMNTEAFF; CDR3 DNA: TGTGCCAGCAGCCAAGAAGCGATGAACACTGAAGCTTTCTTT
V gene: TRBV5-6; J gene: TRBJ2-1; CDR3 length: 13; clone size: .; D gene: TRBD2; CDR3 protein: CASSLRGSREQFF; CDR3 DNA: TGTGCAAGCAGCTTGCGCGGGAGTCGTGAGCAGTTCTTC
V gene: TRBV5-1; J gene: TRBJ2-7; CDR3 length: 13; clone size: .; D gene: .; CDR3 protein: CASSLGWGDEQYF; CDR3 DNA: TGCGCCAGCAGCTTGGGTTGGGGAGACGAGCAGTACTTC
V gene: TRBV11-3; J gene: TRBJ1-5; CDR3 length: 14; clone size: .; D gene: TRBD1; CDR3 protein: CASSQGAKDQPQHF; CDR3 DNA: TGTGCCAGCAGCCAGGGGGCGAAAGACCAGCCCCAGCATTTT
V gene: TRBV3-1/TRBV3-2; J gene: TRBJ2-7; CDR3 length: 14; clone size: many; D gene: TRBD2; CDR3 protein: CASGTSGSSYEQYF; CDR3 DNA: TGTGCCAGCGGGACTAGCGGGAGCTCCTACGAGCAGTACTTC